One TCR beta chain is described in this entry. Its antigen is undetermined. This record belongs to a study of human T cells and chemical hapten exposure. Overall study context: The patients were mostly female; they had alopecia areata, totalis or universalis.

Indicated time point: pre-sensitization, week 0. Noted treatment: therapeutic diphenylcyclopropenone sensitization with weekly scalp DPC. Trimming took off 4 bases at V and 0 bases at J, with 7 bases between the two ends. CDR1 SNHLY and CDR2 FYNNEI come from the germline V gene. This CDR3 has 14 amino acids. TCRdb analysed the RACE reads with MiXCR anew, one entry per CDR3 protein. Of over 300,000 distinct CDR3 sequences listed, more than 4.5% are singletons. General study findings and limits: As patch test score rose, PT1 expanded TCR counts tended to rise as well.

The specimen was whole blood, collected in connection with sensitization to the hapten diphenylcyclopropenone (DPC). This chain joins TRBV2 and TRBJ1-3; D is undetermined. This receptor was taken from a woman in her forties or fifties with alopecia areata. Some clones in this sample may be carry-over from other donors' samples. This chain's CDR3 is CASSVTRSGNTIYF. The CDR3 DNA follows: TGTGCCAGCAGTGTAACCCGCTCTGGAAACACCATATATTTT.